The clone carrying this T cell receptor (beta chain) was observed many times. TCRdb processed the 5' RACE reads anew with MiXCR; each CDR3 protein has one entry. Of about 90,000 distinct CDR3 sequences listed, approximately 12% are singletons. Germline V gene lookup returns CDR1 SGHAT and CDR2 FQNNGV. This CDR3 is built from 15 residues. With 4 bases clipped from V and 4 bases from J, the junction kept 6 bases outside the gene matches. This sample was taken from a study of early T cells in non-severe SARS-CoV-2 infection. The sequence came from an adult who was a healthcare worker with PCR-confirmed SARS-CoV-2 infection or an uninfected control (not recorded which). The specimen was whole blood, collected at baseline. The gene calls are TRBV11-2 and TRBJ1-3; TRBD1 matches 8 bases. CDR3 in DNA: TGTGCCAGCAGCTCAAGTGACAGGGGAGGAAACACCATATATTTT. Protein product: CASSSSDRGGNTIYF.